This paragraph reports one T cell receptor beta chain. Its antigen is as yet unknown. These data belong to a study of T cell repertoires in cytomegalovirus infection. Study summary: Epitope selection comprised recently identified HLA-C-restricted CMV epitopes and well-studied HLA-B-restricted CMV epitopes. Public TCR beta signature analysis indicated the presence of both CMV infection and matching HLA type. General observations from the study: Accumulated public TCR beta family frequency recognized individuals carrying CMV together with the relevant HLA. HLA-C-restricted CMV-specific TCR beta clonotypes prevailed in the ex vivo response.

Germline loops: CDR1 SGHAT, CDR2 FQNNGV. V lost 7 bases and J lost 3, with 12 bases in between. This CDR3 contains 13 residues. MiXCR, run by TCRdb on the reads, gives a single entry per CDR3 protein. The sample has around 570,000 distinct CDR3 sequences, around two fifths seen once; the top ten hold around 46%. The V and J genes are TRBV11-2 and TRBJ2-5; tentatively, D is TRBD2 (5 bases). The sequence derives from a human donor in good health (CMV status not recorded). Some clones in this sample may be carry-over from other donors' samples. The sample in question was cultured PBMCs, obtained from culture after CMV antigen stimulation. In nucleotides, the CDR3 is TGTGCCAGCAACGGAGGTATGGAAGAGACCCAGTACTTC. It translates to CASNGGMEETQYF.